This T cell receptor beta chain was captured in a study of T-cell memory formation after mild COVID-19. MiXCR, applied by TCRdb to the 5' RACE reads, yields one record per CDR3 protein. The repertoire holds some 410,000 distinct CDR3 sequences, under 25% seen once, with under 15% in the top ten. This clonotype has a handful of counts. Trimming removed 4 bases from V and 4 bases from J, with 23 bases in between. Germline lookup yields CDR1 PRHDT and CDR2 FYEKMQ (reference sequence). CDR3 size: 18 residues. The sequencing sample was made of PBMCs or a T cell subset sorted from them (not recorded which). J is TRBJ2-1 and V is TRBV13; D gene unclear. The clonotype originates from an adult woman who had mild COVID-19 (a few samples of this study predate the infection). Cell type and time point are not known. CDR3 bases: TGTGCCAGCAGCTCCCTCGGCGCCATAATGGGCGGTTACAATGAGCAGTTCTTC. It codes for CASSSLGAIMGGYNEQFF.